This T cell receptor (beta chain) was sequenced during a study of blood T cell repertoires in COVID-19. Study information: Samples representing acute and convalescent COVID-19 were sourced from the United States, Italy and Spain. PBMCs, B-cell-depleted T cells, or T cells provided the cDNA or gDNA that made up the material.

The CDR3 is 15 amino acids. CDR1 LGHDT and CDR2 YNNKEL come from the germline V gene (reference sequence). V gave up 4 bases and J gave up 0 bases; unmatched junction bases: 2. The authors' processing: Estimation of nucleated cell counts relied on the amplification of reference gene primers. Method: immunoSEQ multiplex PCR; TCRdb's copy keeps in-frame clones and lacks some. V and J calls and clone size follow that table, whereas D and trimming were derived from the DNA. Altogether tens of thousands of clones are present, more than 70% being singletons, with the ten largest covering around 4%. This clonotype originated in a man aged 55 to 70 with acute or convalescent COVID-19. The chain uses TRBV3-1 (or the pseudogene TRBV3-2) and TRBJ2-1; TRBD2 aligns across 8 bases. Sequenced sample: peripheral blood. CDR3 sequence reads: CASSLAGGSYNEQFF. The CDR3 coding sequence is TGTGCCAGCAGCCTGGCGGGGGGCTCCTACAATGAGCAGTTCTTC.